This TCR beta chain is drawn from a study of control samples from healthy donors and cancer patients. The CDR3 is made up of 12 amino acids. Trimming pared 3 bases from V and 4 bases from J, leaving 9 bases between. In germline, CDR1 is GTSNPN, CDR2 SVGIG (reference sequence). Profiled with immunoSEQ multiplex PCR; TCRdb holds only in-frame clones, not every one. The sample lists 110,000 to 150,000 clones, approximately 88% seen once, with less than 5% in the top ten. This chain joins TRBV30 and TRBJ1-1, with D possibly matching TRBD1 (6 bases). This sequence was found in a man aged 25 to 45 in good health. Specimen: blood. The DNA of the CDR3 is TGTGCCTGGAGAAGGGGGGGCACTGAAGCTTTCTTT. As protein: CAWRRGGTEAFF.